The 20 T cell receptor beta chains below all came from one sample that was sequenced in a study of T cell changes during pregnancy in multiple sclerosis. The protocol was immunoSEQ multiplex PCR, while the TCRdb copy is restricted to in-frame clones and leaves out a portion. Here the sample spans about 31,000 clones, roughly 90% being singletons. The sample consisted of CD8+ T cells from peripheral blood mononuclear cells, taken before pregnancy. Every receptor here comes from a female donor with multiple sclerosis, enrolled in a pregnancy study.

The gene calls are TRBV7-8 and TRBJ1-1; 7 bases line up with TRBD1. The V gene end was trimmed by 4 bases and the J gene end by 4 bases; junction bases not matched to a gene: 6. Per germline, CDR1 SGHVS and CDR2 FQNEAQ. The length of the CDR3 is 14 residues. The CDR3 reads CASSSQGWGTEAFF. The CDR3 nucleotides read TGTGCCAGCAGCTCACAGGGGTGGGGCACTGAAGCTTTCTTT.

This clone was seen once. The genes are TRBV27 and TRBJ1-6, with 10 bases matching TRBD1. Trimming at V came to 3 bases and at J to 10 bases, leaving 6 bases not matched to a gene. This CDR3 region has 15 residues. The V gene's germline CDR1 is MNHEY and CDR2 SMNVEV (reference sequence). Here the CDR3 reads CASSLDGDRGSPLHF. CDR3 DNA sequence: TGTGCCAGCAGTTTGGATGGGGACAGGGGATCACCCCTCCACTTT.

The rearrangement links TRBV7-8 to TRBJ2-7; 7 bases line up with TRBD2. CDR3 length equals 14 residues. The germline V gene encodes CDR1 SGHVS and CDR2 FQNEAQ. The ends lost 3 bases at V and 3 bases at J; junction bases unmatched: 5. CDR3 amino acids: CASSFMGGGYEQYF. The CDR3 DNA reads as TGTGCCAGCAGCTTTATGGGGGGGGGCTACGAGCAGTACTTC.

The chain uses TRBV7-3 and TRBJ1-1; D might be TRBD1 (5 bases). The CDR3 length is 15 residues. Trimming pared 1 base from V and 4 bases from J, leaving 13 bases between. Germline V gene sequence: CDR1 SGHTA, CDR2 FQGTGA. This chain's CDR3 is CASSLMGGESTEAFF. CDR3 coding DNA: TGTGCCAGCAGCTTAATGGGGGGGGAAAGCACTGAAGCTTTCTTT.

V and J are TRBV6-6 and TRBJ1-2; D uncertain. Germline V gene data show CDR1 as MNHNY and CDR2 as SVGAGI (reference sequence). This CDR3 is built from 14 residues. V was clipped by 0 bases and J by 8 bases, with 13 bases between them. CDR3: CASSYSNEISGYTF. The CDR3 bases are TGTGCCAGCAGTTACTCGAACGAGATCTCGGGCTACACCTTC.

CDR3 in DNA: TGTGCCAGTATGGGAAACCGGGACAGAATTTTTAACTATGGCTACACCTTC. This sequence encodes CASMGNRDRIFNYGYTF. This chain links TRBV19 with TRBJ1-2; 7 bases align to TRBD1. CDR1 and CDR2 from the germline V gene are LNHDA and SQIVND (reference sequence). The CDR3 has 17 residues. J gave up 1 base and V 7 bases, and 15 bases lay outside the gene matches.

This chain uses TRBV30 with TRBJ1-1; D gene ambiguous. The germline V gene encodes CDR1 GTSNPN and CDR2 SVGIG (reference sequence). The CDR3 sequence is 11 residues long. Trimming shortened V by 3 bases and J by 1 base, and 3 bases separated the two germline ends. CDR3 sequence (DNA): TGTGCCTGGAGAGCGAACACTGAAGCTTTCTTT. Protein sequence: CAWRANTEAFF.

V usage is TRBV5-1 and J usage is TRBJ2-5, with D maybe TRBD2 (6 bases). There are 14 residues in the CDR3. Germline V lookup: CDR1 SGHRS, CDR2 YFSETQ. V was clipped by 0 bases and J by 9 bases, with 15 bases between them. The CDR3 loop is CASSLEGGLGSQYF. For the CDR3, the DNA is TGCGCCAGCAGCTTGGAGGGAGGACTGGGATCCCAGTACTTC.

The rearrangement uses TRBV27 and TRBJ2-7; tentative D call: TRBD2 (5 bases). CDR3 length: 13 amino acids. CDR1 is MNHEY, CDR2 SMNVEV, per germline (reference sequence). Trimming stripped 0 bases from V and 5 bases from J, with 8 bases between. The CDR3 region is CASSLSGRHEQYF. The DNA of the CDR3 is TGTGCCAGCAGTTTATCGGGGAGACACGAGCAGTACTTC.

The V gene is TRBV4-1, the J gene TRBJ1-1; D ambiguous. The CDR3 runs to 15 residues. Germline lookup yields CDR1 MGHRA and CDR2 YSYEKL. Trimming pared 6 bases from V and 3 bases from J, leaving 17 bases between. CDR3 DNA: TGCGCCAGCAGTCTAGATCGGGAAGTCGACACTGAAGCTTTCTTT. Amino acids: CASSLDREVDTEAFF.

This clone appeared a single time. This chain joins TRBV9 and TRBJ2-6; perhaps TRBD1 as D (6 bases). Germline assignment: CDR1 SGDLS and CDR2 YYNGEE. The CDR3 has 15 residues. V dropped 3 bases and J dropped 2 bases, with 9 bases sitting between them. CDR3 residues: CASSATGTGANVLTF. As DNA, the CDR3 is TGTGCCAGCAGCGCAACAGGGACTGGGGCCAACGTCCTGACTTTC.

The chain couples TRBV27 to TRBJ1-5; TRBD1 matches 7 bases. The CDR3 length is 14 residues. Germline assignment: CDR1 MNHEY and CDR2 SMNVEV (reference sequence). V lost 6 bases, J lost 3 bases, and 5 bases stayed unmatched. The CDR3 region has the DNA TGTGCCAGCAGGCCGACAGGGTCCAATCAGCCCCAGCATTTT. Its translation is CASRPTGSNQPQHF.

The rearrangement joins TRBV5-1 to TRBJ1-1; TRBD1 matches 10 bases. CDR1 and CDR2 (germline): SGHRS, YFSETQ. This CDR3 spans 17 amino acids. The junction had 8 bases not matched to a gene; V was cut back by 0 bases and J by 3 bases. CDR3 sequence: CASSLAAGQGRHTEAFF. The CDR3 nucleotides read TGCGCCAGCAGCTTGGCGGCGGGACAGGGGAGGCACACTGAAGCTTTCTTT.

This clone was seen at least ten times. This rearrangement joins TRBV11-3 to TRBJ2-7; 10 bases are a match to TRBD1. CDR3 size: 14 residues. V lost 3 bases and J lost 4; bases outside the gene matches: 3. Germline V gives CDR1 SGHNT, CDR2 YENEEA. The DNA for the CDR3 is TGTGCCAGCAGCTTGCCGGGACAGGGGTACGAGCAGTACTTC. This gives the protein CASSLPGQGYEQYF.

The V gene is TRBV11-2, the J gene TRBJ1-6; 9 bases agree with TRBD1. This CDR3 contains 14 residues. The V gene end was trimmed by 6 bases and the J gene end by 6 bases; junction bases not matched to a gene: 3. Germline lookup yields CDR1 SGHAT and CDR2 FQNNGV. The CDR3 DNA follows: TGTGCCAGCAGGGACAGGGGAGCTAATTCACCCCTCCACTTT. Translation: CASRDRGANSPLHF. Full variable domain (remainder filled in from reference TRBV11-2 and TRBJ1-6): EAGVAQSPRYKIIEKRQSVAFWCNPISGHATLYWYQQILGQGPKLLIQFQNNGVVDDSQLPKDRFSAERLKGVDSTLKIQPAKLEDSAVYLCASRDRGANSPLHFGNGTRLTVT.

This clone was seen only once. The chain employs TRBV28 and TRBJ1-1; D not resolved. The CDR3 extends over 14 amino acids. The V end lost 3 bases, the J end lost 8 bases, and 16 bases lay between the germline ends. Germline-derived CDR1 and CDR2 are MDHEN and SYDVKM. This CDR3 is CASSLMGVPNEAFF. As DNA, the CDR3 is TGTGCCAGCAGTTTGATGGGCGTACCGAACGAAGCTTTCTTT. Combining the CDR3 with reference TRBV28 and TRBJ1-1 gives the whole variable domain DVKVTQSSRYLVKRTGEKVFLECVQDMDHENMFWYRQDPGLGLRLIYFSYDVKMKEKGDIPEGYSVSREKKERFSLILESASTNQTSMYLCASSLMGVPNEAFFGQGTRLTVV.

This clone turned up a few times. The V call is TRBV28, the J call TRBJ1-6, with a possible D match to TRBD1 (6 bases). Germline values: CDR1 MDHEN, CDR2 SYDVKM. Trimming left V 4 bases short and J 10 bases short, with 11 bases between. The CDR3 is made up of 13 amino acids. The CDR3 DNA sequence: TGTGCCAGCAGTTCGACAGGTTACTCACCCCTCCACTTT. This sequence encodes CASSSTGYSPLHF.

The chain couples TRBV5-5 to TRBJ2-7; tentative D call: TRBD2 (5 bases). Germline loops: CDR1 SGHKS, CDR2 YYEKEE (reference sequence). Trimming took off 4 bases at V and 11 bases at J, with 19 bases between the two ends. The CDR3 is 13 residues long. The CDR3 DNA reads TGTGCCAGCAGCCATCTAAGCGGCGGCTGGGAGTACTTC. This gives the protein CASSHLSGGWEYF.

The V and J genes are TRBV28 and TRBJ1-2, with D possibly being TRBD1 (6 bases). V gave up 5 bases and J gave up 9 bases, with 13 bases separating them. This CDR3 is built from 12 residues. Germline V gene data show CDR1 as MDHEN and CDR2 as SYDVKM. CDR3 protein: CASSEQGSRYTF. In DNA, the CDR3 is TGTGCCAGCAGTGAACAGGGATCCCGCTACACCTTC.

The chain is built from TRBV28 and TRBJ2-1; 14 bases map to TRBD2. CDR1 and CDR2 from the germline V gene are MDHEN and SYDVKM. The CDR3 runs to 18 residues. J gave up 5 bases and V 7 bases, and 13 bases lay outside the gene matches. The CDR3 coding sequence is TGTGCCAGCACTACCGGGACTAGCGGGAGTTGGGGACACAATGAGCAGTTCTTC. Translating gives CASTTGTSGSWGHNEQFF.